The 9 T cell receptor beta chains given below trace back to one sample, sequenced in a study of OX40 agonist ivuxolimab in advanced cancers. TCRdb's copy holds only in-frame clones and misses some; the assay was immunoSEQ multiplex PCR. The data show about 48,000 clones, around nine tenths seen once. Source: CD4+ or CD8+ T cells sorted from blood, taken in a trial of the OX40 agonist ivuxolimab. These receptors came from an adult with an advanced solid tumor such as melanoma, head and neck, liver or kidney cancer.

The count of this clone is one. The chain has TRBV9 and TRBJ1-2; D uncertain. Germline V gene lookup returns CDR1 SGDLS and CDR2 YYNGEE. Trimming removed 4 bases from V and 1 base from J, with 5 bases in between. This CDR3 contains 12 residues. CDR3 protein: CASSSNNYGYTF. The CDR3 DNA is TGTGCCAGCAGCTCCAATAACTATGGCTACACCTTC.

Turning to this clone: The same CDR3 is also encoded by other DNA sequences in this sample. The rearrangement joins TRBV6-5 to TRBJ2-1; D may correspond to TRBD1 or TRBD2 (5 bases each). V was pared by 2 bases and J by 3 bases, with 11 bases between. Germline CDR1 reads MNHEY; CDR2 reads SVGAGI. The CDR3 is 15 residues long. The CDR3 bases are TGTGCCAGCAGTTACGGGTGGGGGAACTACAATGAGCAGTTCTTC. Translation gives CASSYGWGNYNEQFF.

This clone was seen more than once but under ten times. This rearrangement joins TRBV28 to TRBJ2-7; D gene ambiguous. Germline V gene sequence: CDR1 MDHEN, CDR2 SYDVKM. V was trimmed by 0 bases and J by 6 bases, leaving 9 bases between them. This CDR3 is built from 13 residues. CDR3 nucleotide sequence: TGTGCCAGCAGTTTATGGGCGGCTGGCGAGCAGTACGTC. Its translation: CASSLWAAGEQYV.

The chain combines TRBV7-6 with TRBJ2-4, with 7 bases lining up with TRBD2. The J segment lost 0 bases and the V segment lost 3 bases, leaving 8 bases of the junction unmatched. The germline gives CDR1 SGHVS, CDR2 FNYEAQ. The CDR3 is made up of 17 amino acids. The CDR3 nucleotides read TGTGCCAGCAGCTTGGCGGGAGCCTATGGAGCCAAAAACATTCAGTACTTC. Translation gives CASSLAGAYGAKNIQYF.

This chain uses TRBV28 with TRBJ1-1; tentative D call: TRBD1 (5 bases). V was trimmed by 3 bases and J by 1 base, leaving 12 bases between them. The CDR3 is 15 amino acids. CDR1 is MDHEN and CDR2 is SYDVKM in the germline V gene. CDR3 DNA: TGTGCCAGCAGTTTGATCGAGACAGCGAACACTGAAGCTTTCTTT. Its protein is CASSLIETANTEAFF.

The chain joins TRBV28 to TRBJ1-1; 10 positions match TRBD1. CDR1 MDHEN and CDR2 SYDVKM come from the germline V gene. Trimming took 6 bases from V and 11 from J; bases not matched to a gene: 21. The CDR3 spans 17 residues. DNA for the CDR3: TGTGCCAGCAGCGGGGACAGGGGTTTCGTTCGGGGAGCGCGGGCTTTCTTT. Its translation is CASSGDRGFVRGARAFF. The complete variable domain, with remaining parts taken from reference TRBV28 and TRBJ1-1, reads DVKVTQSSRYLVKRTGEKVFLECVQDMDHENMFWYRQDPGLGLRLIYFSYDVKMKEKGDIPEGYSVSREKKERFSLILESASTNQTSMYLCASSGDRGFVRGARAFFGQGTRLTVV.

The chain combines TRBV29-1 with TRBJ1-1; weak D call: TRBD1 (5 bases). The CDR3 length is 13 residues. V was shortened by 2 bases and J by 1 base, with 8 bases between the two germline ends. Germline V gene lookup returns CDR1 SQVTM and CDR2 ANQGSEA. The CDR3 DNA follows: TGCAGCGTTGAACCAGGGCGGAACACTGAAGCTTTCTTT. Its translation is CSVEPGRNTEAFF.

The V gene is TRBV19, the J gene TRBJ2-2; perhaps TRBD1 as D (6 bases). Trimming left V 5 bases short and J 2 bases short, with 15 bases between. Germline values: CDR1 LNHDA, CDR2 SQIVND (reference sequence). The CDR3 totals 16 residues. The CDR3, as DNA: TGTGCCAGTAGTCTAACAGGGCACCCAAACACCGGGGAGCTGTTTTTT. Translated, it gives CASSLTGHPNTGELFF.

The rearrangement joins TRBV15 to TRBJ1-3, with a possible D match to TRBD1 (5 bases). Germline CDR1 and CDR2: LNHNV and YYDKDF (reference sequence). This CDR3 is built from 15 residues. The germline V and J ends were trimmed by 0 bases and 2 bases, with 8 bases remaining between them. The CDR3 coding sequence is TGTGCCACCAGCAGAGATGGGGGGACTGGAAACACCATATATTTT. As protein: CATSRDGGTGNTIYF.